This T cell receptor beta chain was documented in a study of graft-versus-host responses after intestinal transplantation (dated by TCRdb to the early 2020s). Background for the entire study: The transplants that recipients received were multivisceral, liver-intestinal, or isolated intestinal. Every recipient was given anti-thymocyte globulin induction, followed by roughly 3 years of maintenance tacrolimus and steroids. To identify alloreactive clones, pre-transplant mixed lymphocyte reaction products were sequenced and compared with unstimulated pre-transplant donor and recipient T cells. Rather than going through the commercial service, samples from three later patients were sequenced in-house on an Illumina MiSeq and processed with MiXCR. After intestinal transplantation, graft-versus-host and host-versus-graft alloreactive T cell clones were followed in the graft, circulation and bone marrow using bulk TCR-beta CDR3 sequencing. A peak of at least 4% donor T cells among recipient peripheral blood mononuclear cells was the definition used for donor T cell macrochimerism. A cohort of about 26 intestinal transplant recipients, including one retransplant, was enrolled, and a few patients lacking pretransplant specimens were excluded.

Worth noting for this clone: Its target antigen remains unknown. Per-base qualities were not stored, and no clone one base away is much larger.

Libraries were constructed by the immunoSEQ multiplex PCR assay. For most patients, genomic DNA was isolated with the Qiagen DNeasy Blood and Tissue Kit and sent frozen to Adaptive Biotechnologies for TCR sequencing. Adaptive Biotechnologies carried out high-throughput TCR-beta CDR3 sequencing of genomic DNA for most patients. Per the original workflow: TCR sequencing data were retrieved from Adaptive's ImmunoSEQ software for 15 to 20 patients, whereas three other patients were processed with MiXCR and VDJtools. To correct CD4 versus CD8 sorting errors, sequences present in both subsets at a frequency ratio below 5:1 were removed. CDR3 nucleotide sequences shared between donor and recipient were removed because the origin of such sequences could not be assigned. Alloreactive clones required at least 2-fold expansion over unstimulated cells and minimum CFSE-low frequency of 0.002% (template counts) or 0.001% (read counts). A clone was considered mappable if detected in the sequenced pre-transplant spleen, lymph node, or MLR CFSE-low populations of the donor or recipient. Cumulative frequency of alloreactive clones was calculated as a percentage of all sequences weighted by copy number. Not all clones reach the TCRdb copy of this immuneACCESS table, which keeps in-frame sequences only. Checked studies attribute under half of the gap to unresolved V genes and leave the rest unexplained. V and J calls and clone size are those listed in that table; D and trimming were worked out from the DNA. The sample records fewer than 130,000 clones, roughly 95% of which are singletons. The ten largest clones capture roughly 0.5% of the sample.

Trimming removed 5 bases from V and 2 bases from J, leaving 12 bases between the germline ends. Sequences SEHNR (CDR1) and FQNEAQ (CDR2) are obtained from the germline V gene (reference sequence). The CDR3 numbers 14 residues from cysteine through phenylalanine. Solely the CDR3 DNA is kept, with 42 bases framed from the first base. The time point label corresponds to: cells obtained before transplantation from donor or recipient. CD3+CD4+ and CD3+CD8+ populations were FACS-sorted from unstimulated pre-transplant donor and recipient cells taken from spleen or lymph nodes. What the authors observed across the whole study: GvH clones were found in recipient bone marrow, and some of the GvH clones appeared earlier in ileal mucosa or blood, which is consistent with an intestinal mucosal origin. In patients with donor T cell macrochimerism, the allografts had high GvH to HvG T cell clonal ratios. Early after transplant, declines in HvG clones were associated with peak levels of circulating GvH clones. The relatively low number and heterogeneity of intestinal transplant patients limited the conclusions.

The receptor was isolated from a human donor who received an intestinal transplant. The sequence is built from TRBV7-9 and TRBJ2-5; confidence is insufficient to name the D gene. Material: unstimulated CD8+ T cells sorted from spleen or lymph node cells, obtained before intestinal transplant. The CDR3 protein is CASSPAAMQETQYF. The sequenced DNA: TGTGCCAGCAGCCCGGCTGCGATGCAAGAGACCCAGTACTTC.